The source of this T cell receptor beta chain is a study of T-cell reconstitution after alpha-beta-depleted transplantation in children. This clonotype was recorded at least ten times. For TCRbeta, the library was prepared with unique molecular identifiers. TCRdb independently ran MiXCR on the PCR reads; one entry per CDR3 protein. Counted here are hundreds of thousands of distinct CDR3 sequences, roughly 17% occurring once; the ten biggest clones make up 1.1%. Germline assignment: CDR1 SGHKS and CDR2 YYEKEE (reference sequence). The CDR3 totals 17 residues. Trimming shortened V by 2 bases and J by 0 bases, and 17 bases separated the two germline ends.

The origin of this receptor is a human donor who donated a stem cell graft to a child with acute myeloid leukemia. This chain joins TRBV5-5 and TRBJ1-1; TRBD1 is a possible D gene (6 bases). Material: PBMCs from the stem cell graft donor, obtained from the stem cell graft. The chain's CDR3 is CASSLGGWQALNTEAFF. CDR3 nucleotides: TGTGCCAGCAGCTTAGGGGGTTGGCAGGCTTTGAACACTGAAGCTTTCTTT.